Listed below are T cell receptor beta chains from one sample, sequenced in a study of T cell repertoires in cytomegalovirus infection. For these TCRs, the target antigens are not known. TCRdb passed the reads through MiXCR, listing each CDR3 protein once. This table has about 920,000 distinct CDR3 sequences, around 30% appearing once. The sample in question was cultured CD8+ T cells from PBMCs, obtained from culture after CMV antigen stimulation. The source is a human donor in good health (CMV status not recorded). Some clones in this sample may be carry-over from other donors' samples. Each CDR3 is given with its conserved first and last residue. The D gene is left open where the match is weak. Clone size is not always given. Where it is, it says once, few, many or a class for expanded clones.

CASSLGTGAQTAFF	TGCGCCAGCAGCCTGGGGACAGGGGCTCAAACGGCTTTCTTT	TRBD1	TRBJ1-1	14	-	TRBV5-1
CASIDRVGNITDTQYF	TGTGCCAGCATAGATAGGGTCGGAAACATCACAGATACGCAGTATTTT	-	TRBJ2-3	16	-	TRBV9
CASSYGFQETQYF	TGTGCCAGCAGTTATGGGTTCCAAGAGACCCAGTACTTC	-	TRBJ2-5	13	many	TRBV7-3
CASSASDNNSPLHF	TGTGCCAGCAGCGCCTCCGACAACAATTCACCCCTCCACTTT	-	TRBJ1-6	14	-	TRBV9
CASSRTGGTTNYGYTF	TGTGCCAGCAGCCGGACAGGGGGCACCACTAACTATGGCTACACCTTC	TRBD1	TRBJ1-2	16	-	TRBV7-9
CATLDRGDRGYTF	TGTGCCACCTTGGACAGGGGGGATAGAGGCTACACCTTC	TRBD1	TRBJ1-2	13	few	TRBV10-3
CASSGGGVWPQHF	TGTGCCAGCAGTGGGGGTGGGGTATGGCCCCAGCATTTT	-	TRBJ1-5	13	-	TRBV7-9
CASSPGKYNYGYTF	TGTGCCAGCAGCCCGGGGAAGTATAACTATGGCTACACCTTC	-	TRBJ1-2	14	many	TRBV7-6
CASSKGQGLDTQYF	TGTGCCAGCAGTAAAGGACAGGGTCTAGATACGCAGTATTTT	TRBD1	TRBJ2-3	14	few	TRBV2
CASSRTGGADTQYF	TGTGCCAGCAGCCGGACAGGGGGGGCAGATACGCAGTATTTT	TRBD1	TRBJ2-3	14	-	TRBV9
CATSDYVGTGELFF	TGTGCCACCAGTGATTATGTGGGGACCGGGGAGCTGTTTTTT	-	TRBJ2-2	14	-	TRBV24-1
CASSFTRQGTAGELFF	TGTGCCAGCAGCTTCACTCGACAGGGGACCGCCGGGGAGCTGTTTTTT	TRBD1	TRBJ2-2	16	-	TRBV7-6
CASSLRGARNSPLHF	TGTGCCAGCAGTTTAAGGGGGGCTCGGAATTCACCCCTCCACTTT	-	TRBJ1-6	15	-	TRBV28
CASSLMNSGGEQYF	TGTGCCAGCAGTTTAATGAACTCCGGGGGCGAGCAGTACTTC	-	TRBJ2-7	14	few	TRBV27
CASSFSGIGETQYF	TGTGCCAGCAGTTTCTCTGGGATCGGAGAGACCCAGTACTTC	-	TRBJ2-5	14	few	TRBV28
CASSPGRPGLYGYTF	TGTGCCAGCAGTCCTGGACGACCAGGTCTCTATGGCTACACCTTC	-	TRBJ1-2	15	many	TRBV12-3/TRBV12-4
CASSPLFEGLLGELFF	TGTGCCAGCAGCCCACTTTTTGAGGGGTTACTCGGAGAGCTGTTTTTT	-	TRBJ2-2	16	-	TRBV7-3
CASSDDPGVGYTF	TGTGCCAGCAGTGATGACCCGGGGGTCGGCTACACCTTC	-	TRBJ1-2	13	few	TRBV6-1
CASSPSRGSAAGWALWGQYF	TGTGCCAGCAGCCCCTCGAGGGGGTCGGCAGCCGGATGGGCTCTGTGGGGGCAGTACTTC	-	TRBJ2-7	20	many	TRBV7-9
CASSLEGVTGTEAFF	TGCGCCAGCAGCCTGGAGGGGGTAACGGGCACTGAAGCTTTCTTT	-	TRBJ1-1	15	few	TRBV5-1
CASSELGGVRTEAFF	TGTGCCAGCAGTGAATTGGGGGGCGTACGGACTGAAGCTTTCTTT	-	TRBJ1-1	15	few	TRBV6-1
CATSDFRRGETQYF	TGTGCCACCAGTGATTTCCGCAGGGGAGAGACCCAGTACTTC	-	TRBJ2-5	14	-	TRBV24-1
CASSWDRLRGGTEAFF	TGTGCCAGCAGCTGGGACAGGCTCCGCGGGGGGACTGAAGCTTTCTTT	TRBD1	TRBJ1-1	16	few	TRBV7-9
CASSPPGQGNTEAFF	TGTGCCAGCAGCCCGCCGGGACAGGGGAACACTGAAGCTTTCTTT	TRBD1	TRBJ1-1	15	few	TRBV5-5
CASSPGLVGSPYGYTF	TGTGCCAGCAGCCCCGGTCTTGTGGGTTCCCCATATGGCTACACCTTC	-	TRBJ1-2	16	-	TRBV9
CASSLSRTGQETQYF	TGTGCCAGCAGCTTATCCCGAACGGGCCAAGAGACCCAGTACTTC	-	TRBJ2-5	15	-	TRBV7-6
CSVVSGGGEQYF	TGCAGCGTAGTATCGGGAGGCGGCGAGCAGTACTTC	TRBD2	TRBJ2-7	12	-	TRBV29-1
CASSHPDRGPYNEQFF	TGCGCCAGCAGCCATCCGGACAGGGGGCCTTACAATGAGCAGTTCTTC	TRBD1	TRBJ2-1	16	few	TRBV4-1
CASHTDRDATKAFF	TGTGCCAGTCACACCGACAGGGATGCCACTAAAGCTTTCTTT	TRBD1	TRBJ1-1	14	-	TRBV19
CASSQEVTSYNEQFF	TGCGCCAGCAGCCAGGAAGTGACTAGCTACAATGAGCAGTTCTTC	-	TRBJ2-1	15	few	TRBV4-1
CATSPRGQGAYGYTF	TGTGCCACCAGCCCCAGAGGGCAGGGAGCCTATGGCTACACCTTC	-	TRBJ1-2	15	-	TRBV15
CASSNGAGRTDTQYF	TGTGCCAGCAGTAATGGTGCTGGGCGCACAGATACGCAGTATTTT	-	TRBJ2-3	15	-	TRBV28
CASSLELLAGTSTDTQYF	TGTGCCAGCAGTTTAGAATTACTAGCGGGGACTAGCACAGATACGCAGTATTTT	TRBD2	TRBJ2-3	18	-	TRBV28
CASSLEGSRYYEQYF	TGTGCCAGCAGCTTAGAAGGGAGTCGATACTACGAGCAGTACTTC	-	TRBJ2-7	15	many	TRBV7-8
CASSPRQSYNEQFF	TGTGCCAGCAGTCCACGACAGTCCTACAATGAGCAGTTCTTC	-	TRBJ2-1	14	few	TRBV28
CASSPSAQGSSYNEQFF	TGTGCCAGCAGCCCCTCTGCCCAGGGAAGCTCCTACAATGAGCAGTTCTTC	-	TRBJ2-1	17	few	TRBV4-2
CSARKEISYEQYF	TGCAGTGCTAGGAAGGAGATCTCCTACGAGCAGTACTTC	-	TRBJ2-7	13	-	TRBV20-1
CAGTRQGFYGYTF	TGTGCCGGAACCCGACAGGGGTTCTATGGCTACACCTTC	TRBD1	TRBJ1-2	13	-	TRBV6-2/TRBV6-3
CASSEISGTDTQYF	TGCGCCAGCAGTGAGATATCAGGCACAGATACGCAGTATTTT	-	TRBJ2-3	14	-	TRBV5-1
CASSERRTTEAFF	TGTGCCAGCAGTGAACGCAGGACCACTGAAGCTTTCTTT	-	TRBJ1-1	13	-	TRBV6-4
CASSHGTSGGTYEQFF	TGCGCCAGCAGCCACGGGACTAGCGGGGGGACGTATGAGCAGTTCTTC	TRBD2	TRBJ2-1	16	-	TRBV4-3
CASSQTQGGNQPQHF	TGCGCCAGCAGCCAGACTCAAGGGGGAAATCAGCCCCAGCATTTT	-	TRBJ1-5	15	-	TRBV4-1
CASSFSSGGNGYTF	TGTGCCAGCAGTTTTTCCTCGGGAGGCAATGGCTACACCTTC	-	TRBJ1-2	14	-	TRBV12-3/TRBV12-4
CASSRTVFSGDSTDTQYF	TGTGCCAGCAGCCGAACGGTGTTTAGCGGGGATAGCACAGATACGCAGTATTTT	TRBD2	TRBJ2-3	18	many	TRBV7-2
CATRARDGNEKLFF	TGTGCCACCAGAGCTCGGGACGGAAATGAAAAACTGTTTTTT	-	TRBJ1-4	14	few	TRBV15
CASSPDTFRTDTQYF	TGTGCCAGCAGTCCGGACACCTTTAGGACAGATACGCAGTATTTT	-	TRBJ2-3	15	many	TRBV28
CASSQGQGEAQYF	TGCGCCAGCAGCCAAGGACAGGGGGAGGCCCAGTACTTC	TRBD1	TRBJ2-5	13	-	TRBV4-1
CASSYTPWGINSPLHF	TGTGCCAGCAGTTACACCCCATGGGGGATTAATTCACCCCTCCACTTT	-	TRBJ1-6	16	-	TRBV6-6
CASSPRTGMDEQFF	TGTGCCAGCAGCCCCCGGACAGGGATGGATGAGCAGTTCTTC	TRBD1	TRBJ2-1	14	-	TRBV7-4
CASSRYGDEQYF	TGTGCCAGTAGCCGATATGGGGACGAGCAGTACTTC	-	TRBJ2-7	12	few	TRBV19
CASRTVAIAGTLQETQYF	TGTGCCAGCAGGACGGTAGCGATAGCGGGGACTCTCCAAGAGACCCAGTACTTC	TRBD2	TRBJ2-5	18	once	TRBV2
CASTHSTDTQYF	TGTGCCAGCACCCACAGCACAGATACGCAGTATTTT	-	TRBJ2-3	12	many	TRBV12-3/TRBV12-4
CANRLNTEAFF	TGTGCCAACAGACTCAACACTGAAGCTTTCTTT	-	TRBJ1-1	11	once	TRBV27
CASSLEASEVKDTQYF	TGTGCCAGCAGCTTAGAGGCTAGCGAGGTGAAGGATACGCAGTATTTT	-	TRBJ2-3	16	many	TRBV7-8
CASSYRTVGDIQYF	TGCGCCAGCAGCTACCGGACAGTAGGGGACATTCAGTACTTC	-	TRBJ2-4	14	few	TRBV5-1
CASTTAENNEQFF	TGTGCCAGCACCACGGCGGAAAACAATGAGCAGTTCTTC	-	TRBJ2-1	13	-	TRBV6-1
CASSYLAAGGFYNEQFF	TGTGCCAGCAGCTACCTAGCTGCGGGGGGGTTCTACAATGAGCAGTTCTTC	TRBD2	TRBJ2-1	17	-	TRBV7-2